This TCR beta chain was retrieved from a study of cytomegalovirus exposure and HLA in healthy donors. Turning to the study itself: Assignment to the Caucasian-associated ancestry cluster applied to less than 85% of the 350 to 500 genotyped donors.

This clone was observed a handful of times. What it binds is unknown. Overall study findings and caveats: Later work showed greater clonal expansion in HLA-associated TCR beta chains than in equally common others. Previous analysis showed most TCR beta V segments were productive about 90% or about 30% of the time.

The CDR3 extends over 16 amino acids. In germline, CDR1 is SGHVS, CDR2 FNYEAQ. The ends lost 5 bases at V and 4 bases at J; junction bases unmatched: 9. A multiplex PCR was run with 60 Vbeta primers and 13 Jbeta primers. As originally analysed: A follow-up analysis tallied 86 million or so unique TCR beta chains, roughly 9.9 million shared. TCRdb's table, derived via immunoSEQ multiplex PCR, lists solely in-frame clones and lacks some. The V and J calls and the clone size are those of that table, but D and trimming were determined from the DNA. The table includes 70,000 to 85,000 clones, around 62% detected once.

The material sequenced was PBMCs. The TCR comes from a male donor in good health and CMV-seropositive. The J gene is TRBJ2-3, the V gene TRBV7-6, with 10 bases matching TRBD1. For the CDR3, the DNA is TGTGCCAGCAGCCCCCCGGGACAGGGGATTCCAGATACGCAGTATTTT. Translation gives CASSPPGQGIPDTQYF.